The 15 T cell receptor beta chains presented below share a single source sample, sequenced in a study of tumor-infiltrating lymphocytes in localized non-small cell lung cancer. Measured with immunoSEQ multiplex PCR; TCRdb has only the in-frame clones, and not every one. The repertoire consists of over 10,000 clones, with about four fifths occurring once and the leading ten covering around 12%. Sequencing used lung tumor tissue. The receptors originated from a human donor with non-small cell lung cancer.

The chain couples TRBV6-6 to TRBJ2-7; D is perhaps TRBD1 (5 bases). The CDR3 has 13 amino acids. Germline CDR1 MNHNY, CDR2 SVGAGI (reference sequence). V dropped 5 bases and J dropped 6 bases, with 14 bases sitting between them. The CDR3 coding sequence is TGTGCCAGCAGTCAGGGTGTGTGGAGCGAGCAGTACTTC. Translation gives CASSQGVWSEQYF.

The rearrangement uses TRBV11-1 and TRBJ2-7; D gene uncertain. This CDR3 region has 14 residues. Germline assignment: CDR1 SGHAT and CDR2 FQDESV (reference sequence). V was trimmed by 2 bases and J by 1 base, leaving 9 bases between them. CDR3 residues: CASSLPQASYEQYF. The DNA for the CDR3 is TGTGCCAGCAGCTTACCGCAGGCATCCTACGAGCAGTACTTC.

The chain uses TRBV7-9 and TRBJ1-3; D gene unclear. The V and J ends lost 6 bases and 0 bases respectively, with 6 bases between them. Germline V gene lookup returns CDR1 SEHNR and CDR2 FQNEAQ (reference sequence). CDR3 length equals 13 residues. CDR3 amino acids: CASRVASGNTIYF. CDR3 coding DNA: TGTGCCAGCAGGGTGGCCTCTGGAAACACCATATATTTT.

The chain employs TRBV6-5 and TRBJ1-1; D possibly corresponds to TRBD1 (6 bases). Trimming pared 0 bases from V and 4 bases from J, leaving 12 bases between. Germline V gene lookup returns CDR1 MNHEY and CDR2 SVGAGI. The CDR3 sequence is 15 residues long. In nucleotides, the CDR3 is TGTGCCAGCAGTTACTCGACAGGTCGTAGCACTGAAGCTTTCTTT. Translated: CASSYSTGRSTEAFF.

The V gene is TRBV10-3, the J gene TRBJ1-1; D gene ambiguous. V lost 4 bases and J 3 bases, leaving 15 bases between the germline ends. The CDR3 loop spans 15 amino acids. Germline V gene sequence: CDR1 ENHRY, CDR2 SYGVKD. CDR3 in amino acids: CAISVAGVGDTEAFF. The CDR3 DNA sequence: TGTGCCATCAGTGTTGCCGGGGTAGGTGACACTGAAGCTTTCTTT.

The chain has TRBV7-6 and TRBJ1-1; the match to TRBD1 covers 7 bases. V lost 2 bases, J lost 5 bases, and 5 bases stayed unmatched. The CDR3 has 14 amino acids. CDR1 is SGHVS, CDR2 FNYEAQ, per germline. The CDR3 nucleotides are TGTGCCAGCAGCTTACAGGGGGTTGGAACTGAAGCTTTCTTT. This gives the protein CASSLQGVGTEAFF.

CDR3 DNA sequence: TGCAGCGTTGTGGGGGACAGGGATCCCTCTGAAGCTTTCTTT. Residues: CSVVGDRDPSEAFF. J is TRBJ1-1 and V is TRBV29-1; TRBD1 aligns across 9 bases. V shed 4 bases and J 6 bases; nucleotides not matched to a gene: 9. Germline V lookup: CDR1 SQVTM, CDR2 ANQGSEA. The CDR3 is 14 residues long. Looking up the rest from reference TRBV29-1 and TRBJ1-1 gives the full variable domain: SAVISQKPSRDICQRGTSLTIQCQVDSQVTMMFWYRQQPGQSLTLIATANQGSEATYESGFVIDKFPISRPNLTFSTLTVSNMSPEDSSIYLCSVVGDRDPSEAFFGQGTRLTVV.

This clone is a singleton in its sample. The genes are TRBV18 and TRBJ2-1; 7 bases fit TRBD2. The V segment lost 10 bases and the J segment 0 bases; nucleotides outside the gene matches: 9. The CDR3 has 15 amino acids. Per the germline V gene, CDR1 is KGHSH and CDR2 is LQKENI. CDR3 in DNA: TGTGCCAAAAGTTACGGGAGGCGCTCCTACAATGAGCAGTTCTTC. This translates into CAKSYGRRSYNEQFF.

V usage is TRBV7-9 and J usage is TRBJ2-5; TRBD2 agrees at 10 bases. From germline, CDR1 is SEHNR and CDR2 FQNEAQ (reference sequence). This CDR3 comprises 17 residues. The trim removed 4 bases at V and 2 bases at J, leaving 10 bases unmatched. The CDR3 DNA sequence: TGTGCCAGCAGCTCGTACCAACTAGCGGGAACACAAGAGACCCAGTACTTC. Amino acids: CASSSYQLAGTQETQYF. Combining the CDR3 with reference TRBV7-9 and TRBJ2-5 gives the whole variable domain DTGVSQNPRHKITKRGQNVTFRCDPISEHNRLYWYRQTLGQGPEFLTYFQNEAQLEKSRLLSDRFSAERPKGSFSTLEIQRTEQGDSAMYLCASSSYQLAGTQETQYFGPGTRLLVL.

As concerns this clone: At one end the junction does not follow the germline gene, possibly because of a read error. The V gene is TRBV15, the J gene TRBJ2-3; D is unclear. The length of the CDR3 is 12 residues. Germline values: CDR1 LNHNV, CDR2 YYDKDF (reference sequence). The CDR3 protein is CATSRDSLPSIF. The CDR3 DNA sequence: TGTGCCACCAGCAGAGATTCGCTCCCCTCAATTTTT.

CDR3: CASSLLGNTGELFF. DNA for the CDR3: TGCGCCAGCAGCTTGCTAGGTAACACCGGGGAGCTGTTTTTT. The V and J genes are TRBV5-1 and TRBJ2-2; no clear D. The CDR3 contains 14 residues. The germline V and J ends were trimmed by 1 base and 2 bases, with 6 bases remaining between them. The germline V gene has CDR1 SGHRS and CDR2 YFSETQ. Filled out from reference TRBV5-1 and TRBJ2-2, the complete variable domain reads KAGVTQTPRYLIKTRGQQVTLSCSPISGHRSVSWYQQTPGQGLQFLFEYFSETQRNKGNFPGRFSGRQFSNSRSEMNVSTLELGDSALYLCASSLLGNTGELFFGEGSRLTVL.

V is TRBV7-6 and J is TRBJ2-1; TRBD1 or TRBD2 may be the D gene (5 bases each). Germline lookup yields CDR1 SGHVS and CDR2 FNYEAQ. The ends were cut back, 0 bases at V and 10 bases at J, with 16 bases in the middle. The CDR3 consists of 15 residues. The CDR3 nucleotides read TGTGCCAGCAGCTTAGCGCTCACGGCGTGGGGGGAGCAGTTCTTC. Translated: CASSLALTAWGEQFF.

The J gene is TRBJ2-5, the V gene TRBV18; 9 bases line up with TRBD2. The V gene's germline CDR1 is KGHSH and CDR2 LQKENI. This CDR3 region has 15 residues. J lost 5 bases, V lost 3 bases, and 7 bases had no gene match. The CDR3 here is CASSPRGGKLETQYF. CDR3 bases: TGTGCCAGCTCACCGCGGGGGGGCAAACTGGAGACCCAGTACTTC.

The V and J genes are TRBV27 and TRBJ2-2; tentative D call: TRBD2 (5 bases). Trimming left V 8 bases short and J 4 bases short, with 17 bases between. The germline gives CDR1 MNHEY, CDR2 SMNVEV (reference sequence). The CDR3 covers 15 residues. The CDR3 sequence: CASRPGVPATGELFF. Here the CDR3 DNA reads TGTGCCAGCCGCCCCGGGGTCCCCGCCACCGGGGAGCTGTTTTTT.

The chain combines TRBV5-1 with TRBJ2-1; 9 bases align to TRBD2. Losses at the gene ends were 2 bases for V and 1 base for J; bases not matched to a gene: 4. The CDR3 sequence is 16 residues long. Germline CDR1 is SGHRS and CDR2 is YFSETQ. CDR3 amino acids: CASSLGGRASYNEQFF. CDR3 DNA sequence: TGCGCCAGCAGCTTAGGCGGGAGGGCTTCCTACAATGAGCAGTTCTTC.